These 12 T cell receptor beta chains share one sample of origin, sequenced in a study of blood T cell repertoires in COVID-19. Generated by immunoSEQ multiplex PCR, the TCRdb table keeps only in-frame clones and is missing some. The sample records 250,000 to 350,000 clones, approximately 84% being singletons. Sequenced sample: peripheral blood. The source of these receptors is a human donor with COVID-19, enrolled during active disease. The donor label of this sample is uncertain.

V usage is TRBV5-1 and J usage is TRBJ2-5, with TRBD1 as a possible D gene (5 bases). Per germline, CDR1 SGHRS and CDR2 YFSETQ. V lost 4 bases, J lost 5 bases, and 15 bases lay in between. This CDR3 comprises 14 residues. The CDR3 DNA reads as TGCGCCAGCAGCCTACCCCCCAACAGGGAGACCCAGTACTTC. Translating gives CASSLPPNRETQYF.

The V gene is TRBV4-3, the J gene TRBJ2-7; 11 nucleotides agree with TRBD1. The CDR3 loop spans 14 amino acids. From germline, CDR1 is LGHNA and CDR2 YSLEER. The trim removed 4 bases at V and 6 bases at J, leaving 5 bases unmatched. The DNA for the CDR3 is TGCGCCAGCAGCCTTGGACAGGGGGCAGTCGAGCAGTACTTC. Protein product: CASSLGQGAVEQYF.

The chain couples TRBV5-6 to TRBJ2-6; no definite D call. Trimming took 4 bases from V and 4 from J, leaving 12 bases between them. Germline loops: CDR1 SGHDT, CDR2 YYEEEE. CDR3 length equals 15 residues. The CDR3 DNA reads as TGTGCCAGCAGCCACGCAGGTTCCGGGGCCAACGTCCTGACTTTC. Translating it yields CASSHAGSGANVLTF.

The rearrangement joins TRBV5-1 to TRBJ1-2, with D tentatively TRBD1 (6 bases). V dropped 4 bases and J dropped 4 bases, with 17 bases sitting between them. The CDR3 loop spans 15 amino acids. CDR1 is SGHRS, CDR2 YFSETQ, per germline. The CDR3 reads CASSPIETGPYGYTF. As DNA, the CDR3 is TGCGCCAGCAGCCCAATCGAAACAGGGCCCTATGGCTACACCTTC.

The rearrangement joins TRBV4-1 to TRBJ1-5; D possibly corresponds to TRBD1 (6 bases). The V end was cut by 4 bases, the J end by 1 base, with 23 bases between. The CDR3 is made up of 19 amino acids. Per the germline V gene, CDR1 is MGHRA and CDR2 is YSYEKL. Written as DNA, the CDR3 is TGCGCCAGCAGCCTAAAATCGACAGGCCTCCCAGGGAGCAATCAGCCCCAGCATTTT. It encodes CASSLKSTGLPGSNQPQHF.

The chain couples TRBV2 to TRBJ1-2, with TRBD1 identical over 8 bases. Germline lookup yields CDR1 SNHLY and CDR2 FYNNEI. The length of the CDR3 is 14 residues. Trimming at V came to 5 bases and at J to 8 bases, leaving 10 bases not matched to a gene. This CDR3 is CASSQGAPLSGYTF. Here the CDR3 DNA reads TGTGCCAGCAGTCAGGGGGCCCCTTTGAGCGGCTACACCTTC.

This sequence joins TRBV19 and TRBJ2-1; D may be TRBD1 (5 bases). This CDR3 is built from 15 residues. Trimming stripped 5 bases from V and 8 bases from J, with 19 bases between. The V gene's germline CDR1 is LNHDA and CDR2 SQIVND (reference sequence). The CDR3 region has the DNA TGTGCCAGTAGTTCTCAGGGTGGGATTAACCATGAGCAGTTCTTC. Protein: CASSSQGGINHEQFF.

The chain couples TRBV18 to TRBJ1-5; D call uncertain. This CDR3 region has 14 residues. Germline V gene data show CDR1 as KGHSH and CDR2 as LQKENI. With 1 base removed from V and 5 bases from J, the gap between germline ends came to 9 bases. Here the CDR3 DNA reads TGTGCCAGCTCACCACAAAGTGCGGATCAGCCCCAGCATTTT. This translates into CASSPQSADQPQHF.

This clone was seen once. A read error may account for a junction end that differs from germline. The chain carries TRBV2 and TRBJ2-3, with TRBD1 matching 8 bases. Germline V gene data show CDR1 as SNHLY and CDR2 as FYNNEI. CDR3 length: 12 residues. The CDR3 is CASSYTGQGGDF. The CDR3 coding sequence is TGTGCCAGCAGTTATACCGGACAGGGTGGGGATTTT.

The V gene is TRBV9, the J gene TRBJ1-4; TRBD1 aligns across 7 bases. CDR1 and CDR2 (germline): SGDLS, YYNGEE. With V trimmed by 0 bases and J by 3 bases, 2 bases remained unmatched. This CDR3 comprises 15 residues. The CDR3 DNA reads TGTGCCAGCAGCGTAGCGGGACAGCCTAATGAAAAACTGTTTTTT. It codes for CASSVAGQPNEKLFF.

The genes are TRBV7-6 and TRBJ2-1, with D possibly TRBD1 on 6 matching bases. The CDR3 covers 15 residues. CDR1 is SGHVS and CDR2 is FNYEAQ in the germline V gene. Trimming left V 8 bases short and J 7 bases short, with 21 bases between. The DNA for the CDR3 is TGTGCCAGCCGCCGCTGGCAGGGGAATGGGAATGAGCAGTTCTTC. Its protein is CASRRWQGNGNEQFF.

The rearrangement links TRBV19 to TRBJ2-2; possible D gene TRBD1, 6 bases. CDR3 length: 15 residues. Trimming stripped 1 base from V and 6 bases from J, with 12 bases between. Looked up from germline, CDR1 is LNHDA and CDR2 is SQIVND (reference sequence). The CDR3 nucleotides read TGTGCCAGTAGTATAGTGCAGGGGCGGTCCGGGGAGCTGTTTTTT. Its protein product is CASSIVQGRSGELFF.